This T cell receptor beta chain is from a study of monozygotic twins with inflammatory bowel disease. Study findings and constraints: Against healthy co-twins, IBD patients had lower TCRbeta diversity (measured by inverse Simpson).

The germline CDR1 and CDR2 sequences are MNHEY and SVGAGI. The CDR3 is 13 residues long. With regard to this clonotype: Its antigen is unidentified.

From the 5' RACE reads, TCRdb lists one entry per CDR3 protein and no DNA. This sample's table reports about 160,000 distinct CDR3 sequences. Donors each contributed one blood sample measuring 2 to 3 ml. The sample taken for sequencing was blood. The V and J genes are TRBV6-5 and TRBJ2-5. This receptor was identified in a human donor with ulcerative colitis or Crohn's disease, or a healthy co-twin of an affected twin (not recorded which). CDR3 in amino acids: CASTAPAQETQYF.